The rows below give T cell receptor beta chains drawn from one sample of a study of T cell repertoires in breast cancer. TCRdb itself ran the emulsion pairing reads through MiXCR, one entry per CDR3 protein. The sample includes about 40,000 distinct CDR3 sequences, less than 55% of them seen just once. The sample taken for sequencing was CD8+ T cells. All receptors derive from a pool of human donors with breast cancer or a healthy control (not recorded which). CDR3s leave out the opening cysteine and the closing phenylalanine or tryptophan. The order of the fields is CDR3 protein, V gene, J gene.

cdr3_aa: ASSEREINEQF; v_call: TRBV6-1; j_call: TRBJ2-1
cdr3_aa: ASSEAPRDYGYT; v_call: TRBV6-1; j_call: TRBJ1-2
cdr3_aa: ASSGTPHTEAF; v_call: TRBV28; j_call: TRBJ1-1
cdr3_aa: ASRPGTGLGRDTQY; v_call: TRBV2; j_call: TRBJ2-3
cdr3_aa: ACGQGASGANVLT; v_call: TRBV19; j_call: TRBJ2-6
cdr3_aa: ASSQGGIGQPQH; v_call: TRBV14; j_call: TRBJ1-5
cdr3_aa: ASTTGSSSYNEQF; v_call: TRBV7-3; j_call: TRBJ2-1
cdr3_aa: SAPWTDSYNEQF; v_call: TRBV20-1; j_call: TRBJ2-1
cdr3_aa: ASSLVGAEGYGYT; v_call: TRBV27; j_call: TRBJ1-2
cdr3_aa: ASSSSWEAF; v_call: TRBV7-9; j_call: TRBJ1-1
cdr3_aa: ASSISPTEAF; v_call: TRBV3-1; j_call: TRBJ1-1
cdr3_aa: ASSGEWNTGELF; v_call: TRBV10-1; j_call: TRBJ2-2
cdr3_aa: ASSPSGTDTQY; v_call: TRBV2; j_call: TRBJ2-3
cdr3_aa: ATSRVGRTPAF; v_call: TRBV15; j_call: TRBJ1-1
cdr3_aa: ASSLEGGGSYNEQF; v_call: TRBV5-4; j_call: TRBJ2-1
cdr3_aa: SAYRLAGVVSEQF; v_call: TRBV20-1; j_call: TRBJ2-1
cdr3_aa: ASSGYNQPQH; v_call: TRBV27; j_call: TRBJ1-5
cdr3_aa: ASSFSGINQPQH; v_call: TRBV7-2; j_call: TRBJ1-5
cdr3_aa: ASSQDRGPNTEAF; v_call: TRBV4-1; j_call: TRBJ1-1
cdr3_aa: ASSLVGGSPSEQY; v_call: TRBV5-1; j_call: TRBJ2-7
cdr3_aa: ASQEGAGNQPQH; v_call: TRBV6-1; j_call: TRBJ1-5
cdr3_aa: ASRPAGGGEQY; v_call: TRBV12-3/TRBV12-4; j_call: TRBJ2-7
cdr3_aa: SALAGAMNTEAF; v_call: TRBV20-1; j_call: TRBJ1-1
cdr3_aa: SAVELGTGVGTDTQY; v_call: TRBV20-1; j_call: TRBJ2-3
cdr3_aa: ASSPPPPQGRSNEQF; v_call: TRBV18; j_call: TRBJ2-1
cdr3_aa: ASSSTSGGLETQY; v_call: TRBV6-2/TRBV6-3; j_call: TRBJ2-5
cdr3_aa: ASSISAGGSYNEQF; v_call: TRBV19; j_call: TRBJ2-1
cdr3_aa: ASTDSGNQETQY; v_call: TRBV25-1; j_call: TRBJ2-5
cdr3_aa: SAIPSYNEQF; v_call: TRBV20-1; j_call: TRBJ2-1
cdr3_aa: SAREDLHYGYT; v_call: TRBV20-1; j_call: TRBJ1-2
cdr3_aa: ASSQMEGAGVSYEQY; v_call: TRBV4-2; j_call: TRBJ2-7
cdr3_aa: ASSQGQGARVGYGYT; v_call: TRBV27; j_call: TRBJ1-2
cdr3_aa: SARDSGSEETQY; v_call: TRBV20-1; j_call: TRBJ2-5
cdr3_aa: ATNRGTGVNEQF; v_call: TRBV19; j_call: TRBJ2-1
cdr3_aa: ASSLTGRGYGYT; v_call: TRBV27; j_call: TRBJ1-2
cdr3_aa: ASRETNYGCT; v_call: TRBV27; j_call: TRBJ1-2
cdr3_aa: ASTLTSGGVSSYEQY; v_call: TRBV7-8; j_call: TRBJ2-7
cdr3_aa: ASSLSQSSYEQY; v_call: TRBV7-9; j_call: TRBJ2-7